This T cell receptor beta chain was profiled in a study of T cells in Graves' hyperthyroidism and ophthalmopathy. The authors obtained PBMCs from 9 to 10 ml of fresh peripheral blood. Amplification yielded TCR beta CDR3 regions, with RNA transcripts as the source. Researchers ran a first-round RT-PCR on the TCR CDR3 using the HTBI primer set. TCRdb used MiXCR to reprocess the multiplex PCR reads, holding one entry per CDR3 protein. This sample has 240,000 or so distinct CDR3 sequences, with roughly 17% found just once. The sequence was obtained from a woman younger than 30 with Graves' ophthalmopathy. Sequenced sample: blood.

As DNA, the CDR3 is TGTGCCAGCAGCTTAGATAGGCGGACAGGGAGTACTGAAGCTTTCTTT. Translation gives CASSLDRRTGSTEAFF. The rearrangement joins TRBV11-2 to TRBJ1-1, with 8 bases aligning to TRBD1. Per germline, CDR1 SGHAT and CDR2 FQNNGV. The V segment lost 0 bases and the J segment 5 bases; nucleotides outside the gene matches: 8. The CDR3 spans 16 residues.